This is a list of T cell receptor beta chains from one sample in a study of blood T cell repertoires in COVID-19. Clones were sequenced by immunoSEQ multiplex PCR, and TCRdb holds only the in-frame ones, with some missing. The table shows about 180,000 clones, with 80% to 90% occurring only once. The material sequenced was peripheral blood. Every receptor here comes from a man in his forties or fifties with active or convalescent COVID-19. Each CDR3 is given with its conserved first and last residue. Fields, in order: V gene, clone size, J gene, D gene, CDR3 DNA, CDR3 protein. The D gene is left open where the match is weak. Clone size is stated in some rows and not others, as once, few, many or a class when expanded.

TRBV19,-,TRBJ1-5,-,TGTGCCAGTAGCACTACGGATAATCAGCCCCAGCATTTT,CASSTTDNQPQHF
TRBV6-4,-,TRBJ2-3,-,TGTGCCAGCAGTGCCTCCCGGGGCACAGATACGCAGTATTTT,CASSASRGTDTQYF
TRBV3-1/TRBV3-2,-,TRBJ2-7,-,TGTGCCAGCAGCCCCCTGGGTGAGAGTAGAGGGTACGAGCAGTACTTC,CASSPLGESRGYEQYF
TRBV19,-,TRBJ1-5,TRBD1,TGTGCCAGTAGTATAGGGTTTAGGGGGACAGGGGGCCCCCCTTTCCATTTT,CASSIGFRGTGGPPFHF
TRBV28,-,TRBJ1-2,-,TGTGCCAGCAGCCGGCCTACGTACAGGGACCCTCTTGGCTACACCTTC,CASSRPTYRDPLGYTF
TRBV28,once,TRBJ1-5,-,TGTGCCAGCAGCCCGACAGGACCTGGTCAGCCCCAGCATTTT,CASSPTGPGQPQHF
TRBV28,-,TRBJ2-1,-,TGTGCCAGCAGTGCCCCGACCGGGACTTCCAATGAGCAGTTCTTC,CASSAPTGTSNEQFF
TRBV19,few,TRBJ2-1,-,TGTGCCAGTAGTGCGTGGACAGCCTACAATGAGCAGTTCTTC,CASSAWTAYNEQFF
TRBV3-1/TRBV3-2,-,TRBJ2-2,TRBD2,TGTGCCAGCAGCCAAGAGGTGGTAGCGGGGAACACCGGGGAGCTGTTTTTT,CASSQEVVAGNTGELFF
TRBV7-2,-,TRBJ2-5,TRBD2,TGTGCCAGCAGCTTAGACAGCGGGGGGCTAGAGACCCAGTACTTC,CASSLDSGGLETQYF
TRBV5-1,-,TRBJ2-2,TRBD2,TGCGCCAGCACCCCCCGGGGGGTCTCCACCGGGGAGCTGTTTTTT,CASTPRGVSTGELFF
TRBV30,-,TRBJ1-5,-,TGTGCCTGGACGGGACAAAATAATCAGCCCCAGCATTTT,CAWTGQNNQPQHF
TRBV10-3,-,TRBJ1-5,TRBD1,TGTGCCATCAGTGAGGGACAGGGGGTCGGTCAGCCCCAGCATTTT,CAISEGQGVGQPQHF
TRBV7-3,-,TRBJ2-5,-,TGTGCCAGCAGCTTAGGGGGCCGGGAGACCCAGTACTTC,CASSLGGRETQYF
TRBV19,-,TRBJ1-2,-,TGTGCCAGTAGTATAGACGGGACTAACTATGGCTACACCTTC,CASSIDGTNYGYTF
TRBV29-1,-,TRBJ2-5,-,TGCAGCGTTGAAGAGGGTGGGGGCGAGACCCAGTACTTC,CSVEEGGGETQYF
TRBV7-2,-,TRBJ2-3,TRBD2,TGTGCCAGCAGCCTAGATCCGGGACTAGCGAGGAGCGGAGATACGCAGTATTTT,CASSLDPGLARSGDTQYF
TRBV5-1,-,TRBJ2-3,TRBD1,TGCGCCAGCAGCTCCAGGGGGCAGTCAGATACGCAGTATTTT,CASSSRGQSDTQYF
TRBV11-3,once,TRBJ2-2,-,TGTGCCAGCAGCTTCCAGGGGGGCACCGGGGAGCTGTTTTTT,CASSFQGGTGELFF
TRBV27,-,TRBJ2-5,-,TGTGCCAGCAGCCCATATAGGGGGGGAGAGACCCAGTACTTC,CASSPYRGGETQYF
TRBV3-1/TRBV3-2,-,TRBJ1-5,-,TGTGCCAGCAGCCAAGCACAGTTTGGGAATCAGCCCCAGCATTTT,CASSQAQFGNQPQHF
TRBV24-1,-,TRBJ2-5,-,TGTGCCACCAGTGTATCGTACCAAGAGACCCAGTACTTC,CATSVSYQETQYF
TRBV5-1,few,TRBJ1-4,-,TGCGCCAGCAGCTTTGAACCTAACGGTGCTAATGAAAAACTGTTTTTT,CASSFEPNGANEKLFF
TRBV28,-,TRBJ2-2,TRBD1,TGTGCCAGCAACCGAGGGGGCTCCGGGGAGCTGTTTTTT,CASNRGGSGELFF
TRBV7-2,-,TRBJ2-5,-,TGTGCCAGCAGCTTAGCTAGCGTCGAGACCCAGTACTTC,CASSLASVETQYF
TRBV9,-,TRBJ2-5,TRBD2,TGTGCCAGCAGCGGACTGACTAGCGGGGGGGAAGAGACCCAGTACTTC,CASSGLTSGGEETQYF
TRBV5-6,-,TRBJ2-3,-,TGTGCCAGCGCCCTCTACCGTTCGGATACGCAGTATTTT,CASALYRSDTQYF
TRBV30,few,TRBJ2-7,-,TGTGCCTGGAGTTATGGCCAGGCGCTTGGCGAGCAGTACTTC,CAWSYGQALGEQYF
TRBV29-1,-,TRBJ2-1,TRBD1,TGCAGCTCCCTGAGGGGGCCGAATGAGCAGTTCTTC,CSSLRGPNEQFF
TRBV5-5,-,TRBJ1-5,-,TGTGCCAGCAGCGTTACAGGGTCGGTCCAGCCCCAGCATTTT,CASSVTGSVQPQHF
TRBV12-3/TRBV12-4,-,TRBJ1-2,-,TGTGCCAGCAGTTTTAAAGCCTTTTATGGCTACACCTTC,CASSFKAFYGYTF
TRBV19,-,TRBJ1-6,TRBD1,TGTGCCAGTGCGACCGGGACAGCGAATTCACCCCTCCACTTT,CASATGTANSPLHF
TRBV7-2,-,TRBJ2-3,-,TGTGCCAGCAGCTTTATCGCGGGGACCACAGATACGCAGTATTTT,CASSFIAGTTDTQYF
TRBV6-5,-,TRBJ1-2,-,TGTGCCAGCAGGCCGGGACACGGAAACTATGGCTACACCTTC,CASRPGHGNYGYTF
TRBV5-1,-,TRBJ2-1,TRBD1,TGCGCCAGCAGCTCGGACAGGGCCAATGAGCAGTTCTTC,CASSSDRANEQFF
TRBV6-2/TRBV6-3,few,TRBJ1-2,TRBD1,TGTGCCAGCAGTTACGTGGGACAGGCTTATGGCTACACCTTC,CASSYVGQAYGYTF
TRBV29-1,-,TRBJ1-1,-,TGCAGCGTAAGACAGATTGAAGCTTTCTTT,CSVRQIEAFF
TRBV9,once,TRBJ2-7,TRBD2,TGTGCCAGCAGCTCAACCGGGACTAGCCACGAGCAGTACTTC,CASSSTGTSHEQYF
TRBV7-2,-,TRBJ1-1,-,TGTGCCAGCAGCTTAGCCGGGACAAGCAACACTGAAGCTTTCTTT,CASSLAGTSNTEAFF
TRBV18,-,TRBJ2-5,TRBD1,TGTGCCAGCTCACCTTACAGGACAGGGGGACGTATCGGCGAGACCCAGTACTTC,CASSPYRTGGRIGETQYF
TRBV5-4,-,TRBJ2-1,-,TGTGCCAGCAGCTTGTTTTTAGCCATCAATGAGCAGTTCTTC,CASSLFLAINEQFF
TRBV4-1,-,TRBJ2-7,TRBD1,TGCGCCAGCGCTAGTTCCGGGACAGATAACTACGAGCAGTACTTC,CASASSGTDNYEQYF
TRBV11-1,-,TRBJ2-3,TRBD1,TGTGCCAGCAGCGACAGGGTTGGCACAGATACGCAGTATTTT,CASSDRVGTDTQYF
TRBV10-1,few,TRBJ2-7,-,TGCGCCAGCTCAAGACAGGTAAACAACGAGCAGTACTTC,CASSRQVNNEQYF
TRBV18,-,TRBJ2-1,-,TGTGCCAGCTCACCACCGAGTAGGGGCTCCTACAATGAGCAGTTCTTC,CASSPPSRGSYNEQFF
TRBV18,-,TRBJ2-1,-,TGTGCCAGCTCACTAACAACCGATGAGCAGTTCTTC,CASSLTTDEQFF
TRBV7-2,-,TRBJ2-7,TRBD1,TGTGCCAGCAGCTTAGACAGGGGTGCCTACGAGCAGTACTTC,CASSLDRGAYEQYF
TRBV5-4,-,TRBJ1-6,-,TGTGCCAGCAACCACAGGGCGAGCTCCTATAATTCACCCCTCCACTTT,CASNHRASSYNSPLHF
TRBV5-1,-,TRBJ2-7,TRBD2,TGCGCCAGCAGCTTGTTAGGCGGGAGCTCCTACGAGCAGTACTTC,CASSLLGGSSYEQYF
TRBV7-2,-,TRBJ2-7,TRBD1,TGTGCCAGCAGTAAAGCAGTGGACAGGCCCTACGAGCAGTACTTC,CASSKAVDRPYEQYF
TRBV2,-,TRBJ2-2,-,TGTGCCAGCAGTGAGTCCAGGAACACCGGGGAGCTGTTTTTT,CASSESRNTGELFF
TRBV9,-,TRBJ2-1,TRBD2,TGTGCCAGCAGCCAAATGAGCGGGGGCTACTACAATGAGCAGTTCTTC,CASSQMSGGYYNEQFF
TRBV7-2,-,TRBJ2-5,-,TGTGCCAGCAGCCCGGGGTTCTCGGGAGAGACCCAGTACTTC,CASSPGFSGETQYF
TRBV6-5,-,TRBJ1-3,-,TGTGCCAGCAGTCAGACACGAGGAAACACCATATATTTT,CASSQTRGNTIYF
TRBV6-5,-,TRBJ1-6,TRBD1,TGTGCCAGCATATTAGGACAGGGTAGCAATTCACCCCTCCACTTT,CASILGQGSNSPLHF
TRBV6-5,-,TRBJ2-5,-,TGTGCCAGCAGTTACGGCCGGGGGGCTGGGGAAGAGACCCAGTACTTC,CASSYGRGAGEETQYF
TRBV30,once,TRBJ2-7,-,TGTGCCTCAAACCTAGGAAGCTCCTACGAGCAGTACTTC,CASNLGSSYEQYF
TRBV7-9,-,TRBJ1-1,-,TGTGCCAGCAGCTTACAGGGGAAGAACACTGAAGCTTTCTTT,CASSLQGKNTEAFF